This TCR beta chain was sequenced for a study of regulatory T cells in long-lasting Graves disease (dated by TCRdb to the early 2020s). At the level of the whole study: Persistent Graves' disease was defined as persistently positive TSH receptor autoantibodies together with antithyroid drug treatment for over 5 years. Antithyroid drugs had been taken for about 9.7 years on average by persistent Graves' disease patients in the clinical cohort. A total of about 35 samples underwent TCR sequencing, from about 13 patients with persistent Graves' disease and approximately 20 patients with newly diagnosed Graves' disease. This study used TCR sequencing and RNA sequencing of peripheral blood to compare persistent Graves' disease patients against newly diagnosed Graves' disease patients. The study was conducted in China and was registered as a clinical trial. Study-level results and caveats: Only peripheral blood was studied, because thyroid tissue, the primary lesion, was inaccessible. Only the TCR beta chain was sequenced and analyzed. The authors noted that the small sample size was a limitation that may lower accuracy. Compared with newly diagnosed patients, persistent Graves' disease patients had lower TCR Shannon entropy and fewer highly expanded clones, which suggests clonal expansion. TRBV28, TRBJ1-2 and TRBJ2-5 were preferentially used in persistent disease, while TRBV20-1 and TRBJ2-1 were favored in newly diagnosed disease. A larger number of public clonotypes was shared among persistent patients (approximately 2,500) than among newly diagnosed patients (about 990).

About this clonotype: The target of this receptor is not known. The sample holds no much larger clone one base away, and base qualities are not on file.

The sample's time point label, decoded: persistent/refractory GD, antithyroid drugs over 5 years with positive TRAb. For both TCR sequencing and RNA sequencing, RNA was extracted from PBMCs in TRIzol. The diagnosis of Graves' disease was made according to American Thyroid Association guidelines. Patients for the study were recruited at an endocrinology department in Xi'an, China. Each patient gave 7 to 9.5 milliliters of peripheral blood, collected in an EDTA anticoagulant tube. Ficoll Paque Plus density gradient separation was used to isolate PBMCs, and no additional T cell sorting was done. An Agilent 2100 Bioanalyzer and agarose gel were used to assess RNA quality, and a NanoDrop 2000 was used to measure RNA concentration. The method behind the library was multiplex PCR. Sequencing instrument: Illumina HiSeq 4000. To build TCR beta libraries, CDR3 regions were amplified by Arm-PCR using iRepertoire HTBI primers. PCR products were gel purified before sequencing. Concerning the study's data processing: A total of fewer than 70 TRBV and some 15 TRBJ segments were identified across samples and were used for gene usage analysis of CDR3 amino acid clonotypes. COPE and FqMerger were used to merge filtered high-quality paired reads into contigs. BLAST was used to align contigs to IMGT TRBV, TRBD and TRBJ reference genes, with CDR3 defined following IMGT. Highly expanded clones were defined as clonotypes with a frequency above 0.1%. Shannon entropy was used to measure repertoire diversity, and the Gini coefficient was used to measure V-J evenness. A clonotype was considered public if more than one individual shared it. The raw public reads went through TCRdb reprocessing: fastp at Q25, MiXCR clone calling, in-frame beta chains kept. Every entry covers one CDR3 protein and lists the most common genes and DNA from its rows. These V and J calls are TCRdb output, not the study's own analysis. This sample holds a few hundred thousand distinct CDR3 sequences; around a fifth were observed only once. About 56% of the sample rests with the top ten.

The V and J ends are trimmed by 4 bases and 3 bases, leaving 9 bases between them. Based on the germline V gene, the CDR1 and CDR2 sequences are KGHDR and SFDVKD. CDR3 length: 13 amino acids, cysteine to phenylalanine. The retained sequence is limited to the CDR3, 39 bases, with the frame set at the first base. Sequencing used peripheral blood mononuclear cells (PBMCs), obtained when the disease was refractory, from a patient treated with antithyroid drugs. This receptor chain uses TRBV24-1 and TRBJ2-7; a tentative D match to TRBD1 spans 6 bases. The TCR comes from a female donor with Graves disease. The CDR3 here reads CATSEGHFYEQYF. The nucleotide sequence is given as TGTGCCACCAGTGAGGGACATTTCTACGAGCAGTACTTC.